What follows are 4 T cell receptor beta chains derived from one specimen sequenced in a study of T cell responses to AZD1222 COVID-19 vaccine. Produced via immunoSEQ multiplex PCR; TCRdb's table is partial and in-frame only. The sample shows some 200,000 clones, approximately 92% of them seen only once. The source was peripheral blood, collected on day 0 of AZD1222 vaccination. Every receptor here comes from an adult in good health.

This clone was recorded once. The chain has TRBV11-2 and TRBJ1-2; 7 bases match TRBD1. This CDR3 contains 15 residues. The V segment lost 5 bases and the J segment 2 bases; nucleotides outside the gene matches: 8. In germline, CDR1 is SGHAT, CDR2 FQNNGV. The CDR3 bases are TGTGCCAGCAGCCGGTTGACAGGGCGAAACTATGGCTACACCTTC. Protein product: CASSRLTGRNYGYTF. The full variable domain, completed using reference TRBV11-2 and TRBJ1-2, is EAGVAQSPRYKIIEKRQSVAFWCNPISGHATLYWYQQILGQGPKLLIQFQNNGVVDDSQLPKDRFSAERLKGVDSTLKIQPAKLEDSAVYLCASSRLTGRNYGYTFGSGTRLTVV.

In this sample, this clone turned up a few times. The chain carries TRBV4-1 and TRBJ1-4, with D tentatively TRBD1 (5 bases). The V end lost 1 base, the J end lost 4 bases, and 10 bases lay between the germline ends. In germline, CDR1 is MGHRA, CDR2 YSYEKL. This CDR3 contains 15 residues. Here the CDR3 reads CASSQGRDDNEKLFF. Here the CDR3 DNA reads TGCGCCAGCAGCCAAGGGCGGGACGATAATGAAAAACTGTTTTTT.

The rearrangement links TRBV27 to TRBJ1-6; TRBD1 agrees at 7 bases. This CDR3 region has 14 residues. The germline CDR1 and CDR2 sequences are MNHEY and SMNVEV (reference sequence). The J segment lost 4 bases and the V segment lost 7 bases, leaving 4 bases of the junction unmatched. The CDR3 coding sequence is TGTGCCAGCACCCGGGACAGATATAATTCACCCCTCCACTTT. Translated, it gives CASTRDRYNSPLHF.

V usage is TRBV28 and J usage is TRBJ1-1, with 7 bases fitting TRBD1. The J segment lost 4 bases and the V segment lost 6 bases, leaving 11 bases of the junction unmatched. Germline V gives CDR1 MDHEN, CDR2 SYDVKM. This CDR3 comprises 15 residues. In nucleotides, the CDR3 is TGTGCCAGCAGGAAGAAACAGGGGATGGCCACTGAAGCTTTCTTT. Translating gives CASRKKQGMATEAFF. Full variable domain (remainder filled in from reference TRBV28 and TRBJ1-1): DVKVTQSSRYLVKRTGEKVFLECVQDMDHENMFWYRQDPGLGLRLIYFSYDVKMKEKGDIPEGYSVSREKKERFSLILESASTNQTSMYLCASRKKQGMATEAFFGQGTRLTVV.